This is a list of T cell receptor beta chains from one sample in a study of shared clonotypes between healthy human individuals. Sequencing was performed with immunoSEQ multiplex PCR; in TCRdb, only in-frame clones are kept and a portion is missing. The sample shows 1.4 million or so clones, 97% to 99% of them seen only once. The sequencing input was naive CD4+ T cells sorted from blood. The receptors here all came from a man younger than 45 in good health. Both conserved end residues are part of each CDR3. A D gene is named only where the DNA matches it firmly. The listing skips clone size in some rows; elsewhere it reads once, few, many or a size class.

V gene: TRBV19
J gene: TRBJ1-1
D gene: TRBD1
clone size: NA
CDR3 protein: CASSMEGAGEAFF
CDR3 DNA: TGTGCCAGTAGTATGGAGGGGGCGGGTGAAGCTTTCTTT

V gene: TRBV5-1
J gene: TRBJ2-5
D gene: NA
clone size: NA
CDR3 protein: CASSLPSGGGETQYF
CDR3 DNA: TGCGCCAGCAGCTTGCCCTCCGGGGGAGGAGAGACCCAGTACTTC

V gene: TRBV7-8
J gene: TRBJ2-2
D gene: NA
clone size: NA
CDR3 protein: CASSLGVGGRYTGELFF
CDR3 DNA: TGTGCCAGCAGCTTAGGTGTAGGGGGACGATACACCGGGGAGCTGTTTTTT

V gene: TRBV28
J gene: TRBJ1-4
D gene: TRBD1
clone size: NA
CDR3 protein: CASSSGTGINEKLFF
CDR3 DNA: TGTGCCAGCAGTTCCGGGACAGGGATTAATGAAAAACTGTTTTTT

V gene: TRBV11-2
J gene: TRBJ2-1
D gene: TRBD2
clone size: NA
CDR3 protein: CASSQGGDYNNEQFF
CDR3 DNA: TGTGCCAGCAGCCAAGGAGGGGACTACAACAATGAGCAGTTCTTC

V gene: TRBV27
J gene: TRBJ2-3
D gene: NA
clone size: NA
CDR3 protein: CASSDMGGGTDTQYF
CDR3 DNA: TGTGCCAGCAGTGATATGGGGGGTGGCACAGATACGCAGTATTTT

V gene: TRBV29-1
J gene: TRBJ2-1
D gene: TRBD1
clone size: NA
CDR3 protein: CSAQTGQGAGEQFF
CDR3 DNA: TGCAGCGCCCAAACGGGACAGGGGGCTGGAGAGCAGTTCTTC

V gene: TRBV5-1
J gene: TRBJ1-1
D gene: NA
clone size: once
CDR3 protein: CASSLRVNTEAFF
CDR3 DNA: TGCGCCAGCAGCTTAAGAGTGAACACTGAAGCTTTCTTT

V gene: TRBV15
J gene: TRBJ2-5
D gene: NA
clone size: NA
CDR3 protein: CATSEGGQQETQYF
CDR3 DNA: TGTGCCACCAGCGAGGGGGGCCAACAAGAGACCCAGTACTTC

V gene: TRBV29-1
J gene: TRBJ1-1
D gene: NA
clone size: NA
CDR3 protein: CSVATVNTEAFF
CDR3 DNA: TGCAGCGTGGCCACAGTGAACACTGAAGCTTTCTTT

V gene: TRBV15
J gene: TRBJ2-6
D gene: NA
clone size: NA
CDR3 protein: CATSREDIDSGANVLTF
CDR3 DNA: TGTGCCACCAGCAGAGAGGACATCGACTCTGGGGCCAACGTCCTGACTTTC

V gene: TRBV25-1
J gene: TRBJ2-2
D gene: TRBD1
clone size: NA
CDR3 protein: CASRGWGQGHTGELFF
CDR3 DNA: TGTGCCAGCAGAGGGTGGGGACAGGGTCACACCGGGGAGCTGTTTTTT

V gene: TRBV5-1
J gene: TRBJ2-5
D gene: NA
clone size: NA
CDR3 protein: CASSLEGRQETQYF
CDR3 DNA: TGCGCCAGCAGCTTGGAGGGGCGACAAGAGACCCAGTACTTC

V gene: TRBV5-1
J gene: TRBJ2-5
D gene: TRBD2
clone size: NA
CDR3 protein: CASSPGGLGETQYF
CDR3 DNA: TGCGCCAGCAGTCCGGGAGGGCTGGGGGAGACCCAGTACTTC

V gene: TRBV28
J gene: TRBJ2-7
D gene: NA
clone size: NA
CDR3 protein: CASWGVGALPGEQYF
CDR3 DNA: TGTGCCAGCTGGGGGGTCGGGGCACTACCGGGAGAGCAGTACTTC

V gene: TRBV2
J gene: TRBJ2-7
D gene: TRBD2
clone size: NA
CDR3 protein: CASWRERGEQYF
CDR3 DNA: TGTGCCAGCTGGCGGGAGAGGGGCGAGCAGTACTTC

V gene: TRBV7-3
J gene: TRBJ1-1
D gene: NA
clone size: NA
CDR3 protein: CASSLTGQNTEAFF
CDR3 DNA: TGTGCCAGCAGCTTAACCGGCCAGAACACTGAAGCTTTCTTT

V gene: TRBV7-2
J gene: TRBJ2-7
D gene: TRBD1
clone size: NA
CDR3 protein: CASSLAPGQGVIEQYF
CDR3 DNA: TGTGCCAGCAGCTTAGCGCCGGGACAGGGGGTGATCGAGCAGTACTTC

V gene: TRBV9
J gene: TRBJ2-1
D gene: TRBD2
clone size: NA
CDR3 protein: CASSVVPSGSTYNEQFF
CDR3 DNA: TGTGCCAGCAGCGTAGTCCCCAGCGGGAGTACCTACAATGAGCAGTTCTTC

V gene: TRBV9
J gene: TRBJ2-7
D gene: NA
clone size: NA
CDR3 protein: CASSAVGGSEQYF
CDR3 DNA: TGTGCCAGCAGCGCCGTCGGGGGCTCCGAGCAGTACTTC

V gene: TRBV11-2
J gene: TRBJ2-1
D gene: NA
clone size: NA
CDR3 protein: CASSLIAAFWPGPNEQFF
CDR3 DNA: TGTGCCAGCAGCTTAATAGCCGCGTTCTGGCCAGGCCCCAATGAGCAGTTCTTC

V gene: TRBV15
J gene: TRBJ2-7
D gene: NA
clone size: NA
CDR3 protein: CATSRDLVSSYEQYF
CDR3 DNA: TGTGCCACCAGCAGAGATCTTGTGAGCTCCTACGAGCAGTACTTC

V gene: TRBV27
J gene: TRBJ2-5
D gene: TRBD2
clone size: NA
CDR3 protein: CASGLAGETQYF
CDR3 DNA: TGTGCCAGCGGACTAGCGGGAGAGACCCAGTACTTC

V gene: TRBV18
J gene: TRBJ1-2
D gene: NA
clone size: NA
CDR3 protein: CASSPIQGLEGGYTF
CDR3 DNA: TGTGCCAGCTCACCCATCCAGGGTCTTGAAGGTGGCTACACCTTC

V gene: TRBV19
J gene: TRBJ2-1
D gene: NA
clone size: NA
CDR3 protein: CASRRIPIAEQFF
CDR3 DNA: TGTGCCAGTAGAAGGATCCCCATAGCGGAGCAGTTCTTC

V gene: TRBV28
J gene: TRBJ1-2
D gene: TRBD1
clone size: NA
CDR3 protein: CASSSGGLGGYTF
CDR3 DNA: TGTGCCAGCAGTTCAGGGGGCCTCGGGGGCTACACCTTC

V gene: TRBV19
J gene: TRBJ2-1
D gene: TRBD2
clone size: NA
CDR3 protein: CASRPKAGLNEQFF
CDR3 DNA: TGTGCCAGTAGACCGAAAGCGGGACTCAATGAGCAGTTCTTC

V gene: TRBV19
J gene: TRBJ1-3
D gene: NA
clone size: NA
CDR3 protein: CASSIGAVSGNTIYF
CDR3 DNA: TGTGCCAGTAGTATAGGGGCGGTCTCTGGAAACACCATATATTTT

V gene: TRBV7-2
J gene: TRBJ2-3
D gene: NA
clone size: once
CDR3 protein: CASSPGRWVTDTQYF
CDR3 DNA: TGTGCCAGCAGCCCGGGACGATGGGTCACAGATACGCAGTATTTT

V gene: TRBV6-6
J gene: TRBJ2-7
D gene: TRBD2
clone size: NA
CDR3 protein: CASSYGLAGTYEQYF
CDR3 DNA: TGTGCCAGCAGTTACGGGCTAGCGGGTACGTACGAGCAGTACTTC

V gene: TRBV7-8
J gene: TRBJ2-1
D gene: TRBD2
clone size: NA
CDR3 protein: CASSATPVAGLNEQFF
CDR3 DNA: TGTGCCAGCAGCGCAACCCCCGTAGCGGGACTCAATGAGCAGTTCTTC

V gene: TRBV19
J gene: TRBJ2-5
D gene: NA
clone size: NA
CDR3 protein: CASSIGGWETQYF
CDR3 DNA: TGTGCCAGTAGTATAGGGGGTTGGGAGACCCAGTACTTC

V gene: TRBV19
J gene: TRBJ2-3
D gene: TRBD1
clone size: NA
CDR3 protein: CASSITGGTDTQYF
CDR3 DNA: TGTGCCAGTAGTATTACAGGGGGGACAGATACGCAGTATTTT

V gene: TRBV6-1
J gene: TRBJ2-3
D gene: NA
clone size: NA
CDR3 protein: CASSVAVGRRSTDTQYF
CDR3 DNA: TGTGCCAGCAGTGTGGCGGTAGGACGGAGGAGCACAGATACGCAGTATTTT

V gene: TRBV5-6
J gene: TRBJ2-5
D gene: NA
clone size: once
CDR3 protein: CASSPALYAETQYF
CDR3 DNA: TGTGCCAGCAGCCCGGCCTTGTACGCCGAGACCCAGTACTTC

V gene: TRBV11-3
J gene: TRBJ2-7
D gene: NA
clone size: NA
CDR3 protein: CASSLDEDYEQYF
CDR3 DNA: TGTGCCAGCAGCTTAGATGAGGATTACGAGCAGTACTTC

V gene: TRBV7-6
J gene: TRBJ1-5
D gene: NA
clone size: NA
CDR3 protein: CASAQWNHQPQHF
CDR3 DNA: TGTGCCAGCGCTCAGTGGAACCATCAGCCCCAGCATTTT

V gene: TRBV6-4
J gene: TRBJ2-2
D gene: NA
clone size: NA
CDR3 protein: CASRGQASNTGELFF
CDR3 DNA: TGTGCCAGCCGAGGGCAGGCCTCGAACACCGGGGAGCTGTTTTTT

V gene: TRBV10-3
J gene: TRBJ1-2
D gene: NA
clone size: NA
CDR3 protein: CAISGGNYGYTF
CDR3 DNA: TGTGCCATCAGTGGGGGAAACTATGGCTACACCTTC

V gene: TRBV6-5
J gene: TRBJ2-7
D gene: TRBD2
clone size: once
CDR3 protein: CATYRLAGDKQYF
CDR3 DNA: TGTGCCACCTACAGACTAGCGGGAGATAAGCAGTACTTC

V gene: TRBV2
J gene: TRBJ2-5
D gene: NA
clone size: NA
CDR3 protein: CASSGRDGETQYF
CDR3 DNA: TGTGCCAGCAGTGGGAGGGACGGGGAGACCCAGTACTTC

V gene: TRBV6-5
J gene: TRBJ2-5
D gene: TRBD2
clone size: NA
CDR3 protein: CASSYYLAGGQTQYF
CDR3 DNA: TGTGCCAGCAGTTACTATCTAGCGGGAGGTCAGACCCAGTACTTC

V gene: TRBV11-2
J gene: TRBJ2-4
D gene: NA
clone size: NA
CDR3 protein: CASSLPHVGIRQYF
CDR3 DNA: TGTGCCAGCAGCCTACCCCATGTCGGAATAAGGCAGTACTTC

V gene: TRBV5-1
J gene: TRBJ2-5
D gene: NA
clone size: NA
CDR3 protein: CASSFERETQYF
CDR3 DNA: TGCGCCAGCAGCTTCGAGAGAGAGACCCAGTACTTC

V gene: TRBV14
J gene: TRBJ2-7
D gene: NA
clone size: NA
CDR3 protein: CASSQGILGTESSYEQYF
CDR3 DNA: TGTGCCAGCAGCCAAGGAATTCTGGGAACCGAAAGCTCCTACGAGCAGTACTTC

V gene: TRBV27
J gene: TRBJ2-7
D gene: TRBD1
clone size: NA
CDR3 protein: CASTPRGGSNRGLWDEQYF
CDR3 DNA: TGTGCCAGCACTCCCCGCGGTGGCTCAAACAGGGGGCTTTGGGACGAGCAGTACTTC